These T cell receptor beta chains were read from a single sample in a study of CD8 T cells in ankylosing spondylitis. Via MiXCR, TCRdb re-called the 5' RACE reads, giving one row per CDR3 protein. The sample records under 200,000 distinct CDR3 sequences, around 13% being singletons. The sequenced material came from blood, either unsorted or a sorted T cell fraction (not recorded which). The origin of the receptors is a female donor with ankylosing spondylitis or in good health (not recorded which). The CDR3 runs from the conserved cysteine through the conserved F or W.

V gene	J gene	CDR3 protein
TRBV12-3/TRBV12-4	TRBJ1-1	CASSYRDYTEAFF
TRBV20-1	TRBJ2-3	CSARAWDTQYF
TRBV4-1	TRBJ1-4	CASSHSGTGPEKLFF
TRBV7-2	TRBJ1-2	CASSPTAEYGYTF
TRBV5-1	TRBJ2-3	CASSPGLAGGPGDTQYF
TRBV25-1	TRBJ2-7	CASSESGDYEQYF
TRBV29-1	TRBJ2-7	CSVGVGKEQYF
TRBV4-3	TRBJ2-1	CASSQEASGSGNEQFF
TRBV4-3	TRBJ2-1	CASSQDPAGGYGEQFF
TRBV4-2	TRBJ2-1	CASSQAEGQDYNEQFF
TRBV5-5	TRBJ2-1	CASSLGAGGALNEQFF
TRBV7-6	TRBJ2-1	CASSPGTSGSWEQFF
TRBV5-5	TRBJ2-7	CASSFQGGPTYEQYF